This passage covers 21 T cell receptor beta chains from one sample sequenced in a study of identifying expanded T cells in peripheral blood. Generated by immunoSEQ multiplex PCR, the TCRdb table keeps only in-frame clones and is missing some. The sample contains about 110,000 clones, approximately 90% of which appear only once. Source material: blood. Receptors originate from a person aged 18-70 years in good health.

J is TRBJ2-1 and V is TRBV13, with 10 bases lining up with TRBD2. CDR1 is PRHDT and CDR2 is FYEKMQ in the germline V gene (reference sequence). Trimming at V came to 4 bases and at J to 8 bases, leaving 5 bases not matched to a gene. The CDR3 loop spans 14 amino acids. DNA of the CDR3: TGTGCCAGCAGCTCTAGCGGGAGATTAGATGAGCAGTTCTTC. Translated, it gives CASSSSGRLDEQFF.

The J gene is TRBJ2-7, the V gene TRBV27; D ambiguous. Trimming removed 3 bases at V and 1 base at J, with 7 bases between. Germline V gene sequence: CDR1 MNHEY, CDR2 SMNVEV (reference sequence). The CDR3 covers 13 residues. CDR3 region: CASSFDGSYEQYF. The CDR3 DNA reads as TGTGCCAGCAGTTTCGACGGGTCCTACGAGCAGTACTTC.

V usage is TRBV7-2 and J usage is TRBJ2-3; unclear D gene. Germline CDR1 and CDR2: SGHTA and FQGNSA. V was cut by 1 base and J by 9 bases, with 14 bases left in between. The CDR3 contains 14 residues. CDR3 sequence: CASSLEAWVGTQYF. For the CDR3, the DNA is TGTGCCAGCAGCTTAGAGGCTTGGGTAGGCACGCAGTATTTT.

The V and J genes are TRBV11-2 and TRBJ2-2, with 10 nucleotides matching TRBD1. Per germline, CDR1 SGHAT and CDR2 FQNNGV. V trimming: 5 bases; J trimming: 4 bases; junction bases outside the gene matches: 1. This CDR3 has 14 amino acids. CDR3 in amino acids: CASSRTGGTGELFF. The CDR3 DNA reads as TGTGCCAGCAGCCGGACAGGGGGCACCGGGGAGCTGTTTTTT.

The chain combines TRBV10-3 with TRBJ1-2, with 7 bases aligning to TRBD1. V gave up 4 bases and J gave up 6 bases; unmatched junction bases: 14. Germline V gene data show CDR1 as ENHRY and CDR2 as SYGVKD. The CDR3 has 16 residues. This CDR3 is CAISGGQASLWDGYTF. CDR3 nucleotides: TGTGCCATCAGTGGAGGACAGGCTTCGCTATGGGATGGCTACACCTTC.

The V and J genes are TRBV5-1 and TRBJ2-5, with 9 nucleotides matching TRBD2. Germline lookup yields CDR1 SGHRS and CDR2 YFSETQ. The CDR3 is 16 residues long. V lost 1 base, J lost 2 bases, and 6 bases stayed unmatched. In DNA form, the CDR3 reads TGCGCCAGCAGCTTGAACCCTAGCGGGGTACAAGAGACCCAGTACTTC. Its translation: CASSLNPSGVQETQYF. Full variable domain (rest looked up from reference TRBV5-1 and TRBJ2-5): KAGVTQTPRYLIKTRGQQVTLSCSPISGHRSVSWYQQTPGQGLQFLFEYFSETQRNKGNFPGRFSGRQFSNSRSEMNVSTLELGDSALYLCASSLNPSGVQETQYFGPGTRLLVL.

This clone came up once. The genes are TRBV29-1 and TRBJ2-3, with D possibly TRBD2 on 5 matching bases. The germline CDR1 and CDR2 sequences are SQVTM and ANQGSEA. Trimming took off 4 bases at V and 2 bases at J, with 16 bases between the two ends. The CDR3 sequence is 15 residues long. As DNA, the CDR3 is TGCAGCGTTGCCCGGGCTAGGGAGAACACAGATACGCAGTATTTT. This sequence encodes CSVARARENTDTQYF.

This clone has just a few counts. The gene calls are TRBV19 and TRBJ2-7; D possibly corresponds to TRBD1 (5 bases). There are 14 residues in the CDR3. V dropped 4 bases and J dropped 0 bases, with 10 bases sitting between them. Germline values: CDR1 LNHDA, CDR2 SQIVND (reference sequence). CDR3 nucleotide sequence: TGTGCCAGTAGTAGTTTCAGGGACTCCTACGAGCAGTACTTC. Its protein is CASSSFRDSYEQYF.

This rearrangement joins TRBV11-2 to TRBJ2-1; D might be TRBD2 (6 bases). The CDR3 extends over 19 amino acids. Trimming removed 4 bases at V and 4 bases at J, with 26 bases between. Germline assignment: CDR1 SGHAT and CDR2 FQNNGV. CDR3 bases: TGTGCCAGCAGCTCAACATCTACGGCGGCGGGGAGACATTACAATGAGCAGTTCTTC. Protein sequence: CASSSTSTAAGRHYNEQFF.

This chain joins TRBV7-6 and TRBJ1-5; TRBD1 is a possible D gene (6 bases). CDR3 length equals 14 residues. Trimming cost V 8 bases and J 4 bases, with 15 bases left between them. Germline V gene lookup returns CDR1 SGHVS and CDR2 FNYEAQ. The CDR3 loop is CASGQDSRNQPQHF. The CDR3 region has the DNA TGTGCCAGCGGCCAGGACAGCCGTAATCAGCCCCAGCATTTT.

This rearrangement joins TRBV13 to TRBJ2-7, with TRBD1 as a possible D gene (6 bases). The CDR3 sequence is 14 residues long. Germline CDR1 PRHDT, CDR2 FYEKMQ (reference sequence). Trimming pared 4 bases from V and 5 bases from J, leaving 15 bases between. CDR3 DNA sequence: TGTGCCAGCAGCTCCCAACAGGGAGCGGACGAGCAGTACTTC. Translation gives CASSSQQGADEQYF.

The CDR3: CASSIRQGRGYTF. As DNA, the CDR3 is TGTGCCAGTAGTATCCGGCAGGGACGCGGCTACACCTTC. J is TRBJ1-2 and V is TRBV19; the D gene is possibly TRBD1 (5 bases). This CDR3 region has 13 residues. Per germline, CDR1 LNHDA and CDR2 SQIVND (reference sequence). Deletions cut 3 bases from V and 8 bases from J, with 13 bases between.

The gene calls are TRBV7-7 and TRBJ2-3; a weak D match, TRBD1 (7 bases). The V gene lost 5 bases and the J gene lost 4 bases, with 13 bases spanning the gap. Germline V gene sequence: CDR1 SSHAT, CDR2 FNYEAQ (reference sequence). This CDR3 is built from 14 residues. The CDR3 DNA sequence: TGTGCCAGCAGCCCCGGGGGACAGTCAGATACGCAGTATTTT. Its protein is CASSPGGQSDTQYF.

The J gene is TRBJ2-7, the V gene TRBV11-2; TRBD2 is a possible D gene (5 bases). CDR1 is SGHAT, CDR2 FQNNGV, per germline. V was trimmed by 4 bases and J by 5 bases, leaving 21 bases between them. The CDR3 runs 16 residues. For the CDR3, the DNA is TGTGCCAGCAGCTCATTCGGAGGCAGGATACCCGACGAGCAGTACTTC. This translates into CASSSFGGRIPDEQYF.

This chain uses TRBV30 with TRBJ1-5; TRBD1 aligns across 7 bases. CDR1 is GTSNPN, CDR2 SVGIG, per germline (reference sequence). The CDR3 contains 15 residues. The trim removed 6 bases at V and 3 bases at J, leaving 11 bases unmatched. CDR3 sequence: CACDAGQTNNQPQHF. The CDR3 nucleotides read TGTGCCTGTGACGCGGGACAGACTAACAATCAGCCCCAGCATTTT.

The chain has TRBV5-1 and TRBJ1-3; tentatively, D is TRBD1 (5 bases). The CDR3 covers 16 residues. V was trimmed by 2 bases and J by 0 bases, leaving 12 bases between them. CDR1 SGHRS and CDR2 YFSETQ come from the germline V gene. The CDR3 coding sequence is TGCGCCAGCAGCTTTGGCCAGGGAGGCTCTGGAAACACCATATATTTT. Protein product: CASSFGQGGSGNTIYF.

As for this clone: This sample also contains other DNA sequences that code for the same CDR3. CDR3 loop: CASGDRSYEQYF. CDR3 DNA sequence: TGTGCCAGCGGGGACAGGTCCTACGAGCAGTACTTC. The chain is built from TRBV28 and TRBJ2-7, with 8 positions matching TRBD1. The CDR3 has 12 residues. Germline V gives CDR1 MDHEN, CDR2 SYDVKM. V dropped 8 bases and J dropped 1; count of bases not matched to a gene: 1.

The chain employs TRBV9 and TRBJ1-2; no reliable D call. The V end lost 1 base, the J end lost 4 bases, and 11 bases lay between the germline ends. The CDR3 runs 14 residues. Germline V gene sequence: CDR1 SGDLS, CDR2 YYNGEE. The CDR3 region is CASSVREGGYGYTF. CDR3 bases: TGTGCCAGCAGCGTAAGGGAGGGTGGCTATGGCTACACCTTC.

The chain links TRBV5-4 to TRBJ1-1, with TRBD1 as a possible D gene (5 bases). The CDR3 extends over 13 amino acids. Trimming shortened V by 3 bases and J by 3 bases, and 9 bases separated the two germline ends. Germline CDR1 reads SGHNT; CDR2 reads YYREEE (reference sequence). The CDR3 DNA is TGTGCCAGCAGCTCGCGAGGGGACACTGAAGCTTTCTTT. It yields the protein CASSSRGDTEAFF.

The genes are TRBV5-1 and TRBJ1-2; maybe TRBD1 (5 bases). Germline V gene lookup returns CDR1 SGHRS and CDR2 YFSETQ. Trimming removed 4 bases at V and 4 bases at J, with 17 bases between. CDR3 size: 15 residues. CDR3 amino acids: CASSGGGSFRYGYTF. In DNA form, the CDR3 reads TGCGCCAGCAGCGGGGGTGGCAGCTTTCGCTATGGCTACACCTTC.

A word on this clone: A read error may produce the germline difference seen at one junction end. The chain links TRBV10-3 to TRBJ1-2; TRBD1 might be the D (5 bases). Germline V lookup: CDR1 ENHRY, CDR2 SYGVKD. The CDR3 contains 15 residues. DNA for the CDR3: TGTGCCATCAGCGAGTTGGGGGATGGGGACTATGGCTACACCTTC. It yields the protein CAISELGDGDYGYTF.